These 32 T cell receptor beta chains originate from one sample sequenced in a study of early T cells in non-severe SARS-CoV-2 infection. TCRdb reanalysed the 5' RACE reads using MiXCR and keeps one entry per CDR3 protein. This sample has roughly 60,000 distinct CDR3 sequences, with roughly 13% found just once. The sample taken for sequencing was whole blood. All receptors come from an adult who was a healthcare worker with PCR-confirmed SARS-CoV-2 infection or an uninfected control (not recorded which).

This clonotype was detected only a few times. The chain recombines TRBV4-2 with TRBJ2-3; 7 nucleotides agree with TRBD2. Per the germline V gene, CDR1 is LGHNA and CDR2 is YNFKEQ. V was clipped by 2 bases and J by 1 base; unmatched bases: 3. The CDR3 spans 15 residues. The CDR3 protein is CASSQPGLGTDTQYF. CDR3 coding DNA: TGTGCCAGCAGCCAACCCGGACTAGGCACAGATACGCAGTATTTT.

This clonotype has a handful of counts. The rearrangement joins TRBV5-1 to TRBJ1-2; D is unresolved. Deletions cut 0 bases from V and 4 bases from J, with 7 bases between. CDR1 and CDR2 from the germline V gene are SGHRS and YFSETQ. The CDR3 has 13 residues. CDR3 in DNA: TGCGCCAGCAGCTTGGACGCCAGCTATGGCTACACCTTC. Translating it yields CASSLDASYGYTF.

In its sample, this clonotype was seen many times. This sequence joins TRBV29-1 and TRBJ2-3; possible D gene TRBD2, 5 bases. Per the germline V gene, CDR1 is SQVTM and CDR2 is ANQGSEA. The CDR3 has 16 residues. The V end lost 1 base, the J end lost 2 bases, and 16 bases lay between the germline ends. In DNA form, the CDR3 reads TGCAGCGTTGAAGTGGGCGAGGGAATACTCACAGATACGCAGTATTTT. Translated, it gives CSVEVGEGILTDTQYF.

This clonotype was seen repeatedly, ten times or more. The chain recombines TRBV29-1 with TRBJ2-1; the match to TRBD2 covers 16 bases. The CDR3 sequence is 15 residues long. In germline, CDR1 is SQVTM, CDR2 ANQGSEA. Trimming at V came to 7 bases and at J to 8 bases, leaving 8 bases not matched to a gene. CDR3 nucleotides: TGCAGCGCTTCCTCCGGGACTAGCGGGGGGGATGAGCAGTTCTTC. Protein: CSASSGTSGGDEQFF.

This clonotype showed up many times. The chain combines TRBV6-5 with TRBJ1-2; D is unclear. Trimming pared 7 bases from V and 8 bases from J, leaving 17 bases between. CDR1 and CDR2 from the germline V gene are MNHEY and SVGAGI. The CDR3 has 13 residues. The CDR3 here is CASTPSPYRGYTF. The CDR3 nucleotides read TGTGCCAGCACACCCAGCCCCTATAGGGGCTACACCTTC.

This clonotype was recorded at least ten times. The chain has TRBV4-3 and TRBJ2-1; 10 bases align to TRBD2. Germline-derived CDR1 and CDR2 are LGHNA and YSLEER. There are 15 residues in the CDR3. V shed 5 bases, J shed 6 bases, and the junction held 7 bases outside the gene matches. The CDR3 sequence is CASSATSGAFNEQFF. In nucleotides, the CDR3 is TGCGCCAGCAGCGCTACTAGCGGGGCGTTCAATGAGCAGTTCTTC.

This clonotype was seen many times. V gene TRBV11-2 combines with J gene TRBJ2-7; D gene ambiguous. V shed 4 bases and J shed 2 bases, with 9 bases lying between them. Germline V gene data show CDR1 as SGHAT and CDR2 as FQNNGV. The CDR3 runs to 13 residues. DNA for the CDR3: TGTGCCAGCAGCTCTTACAGAACCTACGAGCAGTACTTC. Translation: CASSSYRTYEQYF. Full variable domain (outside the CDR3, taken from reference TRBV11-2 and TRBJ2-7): EAGVAQSPRYKIIEKRQSVAFWCNPISGHATLYWYQQILGQGPKLLIQFQNNGVVDDSQLPKDRFSAERLKGVDSTLKIQPAKLEDSAVYLCASSSYRTYEQYFGPGTRLTVT.

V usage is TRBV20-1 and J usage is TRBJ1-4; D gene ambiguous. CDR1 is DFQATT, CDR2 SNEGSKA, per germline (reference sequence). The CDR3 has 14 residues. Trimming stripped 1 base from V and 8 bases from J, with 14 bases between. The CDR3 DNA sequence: TGCAGTGCTAGAGTGGTACAGATGGGAGAAAAACTGTTTTTT. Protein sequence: CSARVVQMGEKLFF.

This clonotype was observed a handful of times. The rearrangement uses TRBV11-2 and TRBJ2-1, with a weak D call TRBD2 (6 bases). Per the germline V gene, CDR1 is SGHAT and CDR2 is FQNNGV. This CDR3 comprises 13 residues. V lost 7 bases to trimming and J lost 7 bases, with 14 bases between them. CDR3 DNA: TGTGCCAGCATCGGGACTCCCGTAAATGAGCAGTTCTTC. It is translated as CASIGTPVNEQFF.

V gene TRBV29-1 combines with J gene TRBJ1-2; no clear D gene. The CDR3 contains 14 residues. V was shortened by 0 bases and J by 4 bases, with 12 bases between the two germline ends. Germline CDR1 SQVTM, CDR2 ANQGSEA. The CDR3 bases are TGCAGCGTTGAAGATAGAACAGCAGGCTATGGCTACACCTTC. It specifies CSVEDRTAGYGYTF.

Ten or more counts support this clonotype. This chain's CDR3 is CSNSFGPYEQYF. The CDR3 DNA is TGCAGTAACTCATTTGGCCCTTACGAGCAGTACTTC. The chain employs TRBV29-1 and TRBJ2-7; D is unclear. In germline, CDR1 is SQVTM, CDR2 ANQGSEA. The CDR3 has 12 amino acids.

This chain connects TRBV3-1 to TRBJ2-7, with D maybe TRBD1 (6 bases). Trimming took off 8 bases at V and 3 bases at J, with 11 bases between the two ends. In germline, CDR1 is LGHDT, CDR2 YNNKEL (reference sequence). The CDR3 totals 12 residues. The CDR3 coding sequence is TGTGCCAGCGAGGCAGGGGACTACGAGCAGTACTTC. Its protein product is CASEAGDYEQYF.

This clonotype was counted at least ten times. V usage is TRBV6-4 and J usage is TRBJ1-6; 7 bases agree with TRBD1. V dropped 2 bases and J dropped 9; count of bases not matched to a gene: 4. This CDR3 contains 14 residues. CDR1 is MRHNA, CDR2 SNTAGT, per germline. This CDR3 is CASSDGQGVSPLHF. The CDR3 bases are TGTGCCAGCAGTGACGGTCAGGGGGTTTCACCCCTCCACTTT.

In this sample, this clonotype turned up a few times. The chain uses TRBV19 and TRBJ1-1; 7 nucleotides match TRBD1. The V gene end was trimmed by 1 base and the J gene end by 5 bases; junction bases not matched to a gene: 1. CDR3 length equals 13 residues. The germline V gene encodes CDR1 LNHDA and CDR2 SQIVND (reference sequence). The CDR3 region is CASSIGQGTEAFF. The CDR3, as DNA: TGTGCCAGTAGTATAGGACAGGGAACTGAAGCTTTCTTT.

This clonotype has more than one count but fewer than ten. CDR3 bases: TGCAGCGTCGGGGACAGGGCGCAGCCCCAGCATTTT. Translating gives CSVGDRAQPQHF. This chain connects TRBV29-1 to TRBJ1-5; 9 nucleotides match TRBD1. The CDR3 totals 12 residues. The V gene's germline CDR1 is SQVTM and CDR2 ANQGSEA. V lost 6 bases, J lost 7 bases, and 4 bases stayed unmatched.

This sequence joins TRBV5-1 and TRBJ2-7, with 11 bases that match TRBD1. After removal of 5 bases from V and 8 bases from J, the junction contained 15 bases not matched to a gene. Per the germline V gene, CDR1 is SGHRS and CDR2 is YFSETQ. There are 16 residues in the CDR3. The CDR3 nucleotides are TGCGCCAGCAGGTCTAAACTCCGGGACAGGGGGTACAAGCAGTACTTC. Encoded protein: CASRSKLRDRGYKQYF.

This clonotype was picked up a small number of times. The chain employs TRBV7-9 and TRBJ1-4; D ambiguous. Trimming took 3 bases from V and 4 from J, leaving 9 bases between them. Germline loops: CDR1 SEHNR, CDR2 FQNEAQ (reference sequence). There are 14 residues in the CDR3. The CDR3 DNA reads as TGTGCCAGCAGCTTTTCGGCTGATAATGAAAAACTGTTTTTT. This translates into CASSFSADNEKLFF.

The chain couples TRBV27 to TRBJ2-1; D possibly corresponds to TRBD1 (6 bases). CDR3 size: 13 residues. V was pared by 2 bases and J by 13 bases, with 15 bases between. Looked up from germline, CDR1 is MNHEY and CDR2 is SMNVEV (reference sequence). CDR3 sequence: CASSLGRTANQFF. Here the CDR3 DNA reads TGTGCCAGCAGTTTAGGGCGGACAGCTAACCAGTTCTTC.

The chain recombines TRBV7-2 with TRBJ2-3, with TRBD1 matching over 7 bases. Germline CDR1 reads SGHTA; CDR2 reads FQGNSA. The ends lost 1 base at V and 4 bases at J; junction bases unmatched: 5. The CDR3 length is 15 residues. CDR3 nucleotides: TGTGCCAGCAGCTTAGGGCCGGGGACAGCAGATACGCAGTATTTT. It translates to CASSLGPGTADTQYF. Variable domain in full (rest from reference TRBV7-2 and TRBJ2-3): GAGVSQSPSNKVTEKGKDVELRCDPISGHTALYWYRQSLGQGLEFLIYFQGNSAPDKSGLPSDRFSAERTGGSVSTLTIQRTQQEDSAVYLCASSLGPGTADTQYFGPGTRLTVL.

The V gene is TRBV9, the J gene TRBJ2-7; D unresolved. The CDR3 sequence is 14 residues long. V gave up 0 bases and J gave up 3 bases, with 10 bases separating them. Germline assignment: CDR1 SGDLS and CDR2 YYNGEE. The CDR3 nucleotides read TGTGCCAGCAGCGTAGCCTCCACCGGCTACGAGCAGTACTTC. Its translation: CASSVASTGYEQYF.

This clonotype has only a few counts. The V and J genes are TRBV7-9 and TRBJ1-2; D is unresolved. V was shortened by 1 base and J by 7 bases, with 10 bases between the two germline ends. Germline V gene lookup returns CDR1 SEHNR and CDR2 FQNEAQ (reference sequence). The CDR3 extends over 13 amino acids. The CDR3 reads CASSLDGFRGYTF. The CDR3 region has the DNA TGTGCCAGCAGCTTAGACGGATTCCGTGGCTACACCTTC.

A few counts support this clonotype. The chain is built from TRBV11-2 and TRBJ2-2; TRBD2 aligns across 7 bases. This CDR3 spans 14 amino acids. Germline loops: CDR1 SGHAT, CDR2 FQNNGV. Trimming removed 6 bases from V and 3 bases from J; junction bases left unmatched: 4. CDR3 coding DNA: TGTGCCAGCAGGTGGGGGGGTCACACCGGGGAGCTGTTTTTT. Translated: CASRWGGHTGELFF.

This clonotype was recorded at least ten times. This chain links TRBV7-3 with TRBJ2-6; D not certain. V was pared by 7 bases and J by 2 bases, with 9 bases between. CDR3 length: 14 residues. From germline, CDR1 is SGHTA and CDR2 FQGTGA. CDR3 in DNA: TGTGCCAGCACCCAGAGCGCTGGGGCCAACGTCCTGACTTTC. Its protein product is CASTQSAGANVLTF.

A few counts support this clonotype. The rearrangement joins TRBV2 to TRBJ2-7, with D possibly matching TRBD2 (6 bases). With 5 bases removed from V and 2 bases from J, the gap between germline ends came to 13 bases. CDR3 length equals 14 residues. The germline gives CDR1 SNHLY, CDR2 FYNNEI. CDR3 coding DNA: TGTGCCAGCAGTCTAGGTAGGACTACCTACGAGCAGTACTTC. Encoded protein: CASSLGRTTYEQYF. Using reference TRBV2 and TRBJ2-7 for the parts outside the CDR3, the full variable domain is EPEVTQTPSHQVTQMGQEVILRCVPISNHLYFYWYRQILGQKVEFLVSFYNNEISEKSEIFDDQFSVERPDGSNFTLKIRSTKLEDSAMYFCASSLGRTTYEQYFGPGTRLTVT.

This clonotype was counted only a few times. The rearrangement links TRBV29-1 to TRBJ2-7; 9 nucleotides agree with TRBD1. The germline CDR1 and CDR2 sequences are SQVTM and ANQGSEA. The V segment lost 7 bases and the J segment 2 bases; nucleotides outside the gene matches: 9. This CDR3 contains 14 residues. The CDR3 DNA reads TGCAGCGCTACTTCGGGACAGGGTCCCTACGAGCAGTACTTC. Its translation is CSATSGQGPYEQYF.

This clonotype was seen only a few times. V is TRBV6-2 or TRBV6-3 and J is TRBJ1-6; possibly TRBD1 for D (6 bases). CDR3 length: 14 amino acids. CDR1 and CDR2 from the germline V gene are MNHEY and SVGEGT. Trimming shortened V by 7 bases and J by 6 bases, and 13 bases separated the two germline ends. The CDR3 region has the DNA TGTGCCAGCAACAACGCCAGGGGTAATTCACCCCTCCACTTT. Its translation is CASNNARGNSPLHF.

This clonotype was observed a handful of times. The CDR3 sequence: CASSPLPDPGGPEQFF. In DNA, the CDR3 is TGTGCCAGCTCACCCCTACCTGATCCGGGGGGGCCTGAGCAGTTCTTC. The rearrangement joins TRBV18 to TRBJ2-1; 8 bases are a match to TRBD2. The CDR3 runs 16 residues. Trimming cost V 3 bases and J 9 bases; bases outside gene matches: 13. Germline CDR1 is KGHSH and CDR2 is LQKENI.

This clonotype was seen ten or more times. In DNA, the CDR3 is TGTGCCAGCTCACCGGCCAGGGGGGTGAACACTGAAGCTTTCTTT. This translates into CASSPARGVNTEAFF. This chain joins TRBV18 and TRBJ1-1, with 7 bases lining up with TRBD1. The J segment lost 0 bases and the V segment lost 3 bases, leaving 4 bases of the junction unmatched. Germline V gives CDR1 KGHSH, CDR2 LQKENI. CDR3 length: 15 residues.

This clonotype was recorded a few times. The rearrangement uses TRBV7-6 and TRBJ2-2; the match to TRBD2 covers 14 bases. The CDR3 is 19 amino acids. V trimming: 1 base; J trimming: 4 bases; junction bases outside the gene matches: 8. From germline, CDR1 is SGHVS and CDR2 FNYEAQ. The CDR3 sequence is CASSLVTSGGARGTGELFF. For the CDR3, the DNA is TGTGCCAGCAGCTTAGTGACTAGCGGGGGGGCTCGTGGCACCGGGGAGCTGTTTTTT. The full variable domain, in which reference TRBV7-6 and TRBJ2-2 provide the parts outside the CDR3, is GAGVSQSPRYKVTKRGQDVALRCDPISGHVSLYWYRQALGQGPEFLTYFNYEAQQDKSGLPNDRFSAERPEGSISTLTIQRTEQRDSAMYRCASSLVTSGGARGTGELFFGEGSRLTVL.

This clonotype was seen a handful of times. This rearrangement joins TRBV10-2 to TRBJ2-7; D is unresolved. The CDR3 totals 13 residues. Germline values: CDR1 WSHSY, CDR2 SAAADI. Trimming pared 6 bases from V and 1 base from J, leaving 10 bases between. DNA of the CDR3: TGCGCCAGCAGCGAAGGACGGTCCTACGAGCAGTACTTC. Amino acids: CASSEGRSYEQYF.

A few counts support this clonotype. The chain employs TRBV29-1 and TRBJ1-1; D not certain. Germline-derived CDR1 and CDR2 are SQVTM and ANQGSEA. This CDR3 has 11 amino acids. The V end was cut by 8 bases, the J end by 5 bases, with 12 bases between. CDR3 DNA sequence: TGCAGCTCCATGGTGGGAACTGAAGCTTTCTTT. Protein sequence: CSSMVGTEAFF.

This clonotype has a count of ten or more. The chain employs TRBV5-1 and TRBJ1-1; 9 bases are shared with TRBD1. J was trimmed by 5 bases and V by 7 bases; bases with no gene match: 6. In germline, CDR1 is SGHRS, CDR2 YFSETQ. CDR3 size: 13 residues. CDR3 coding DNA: TGCGCCAGCTCGGACAGGGGAGGAACTGAAGCTTTCTTT. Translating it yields CASSDRGGTEAFF. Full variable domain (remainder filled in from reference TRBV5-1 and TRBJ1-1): KAGVTQTPRYLIKTRGQQVTLSCSPISGHRSVSWYQQTPGQGLQFLFEYFSETQRNKGNFPGRFSGRQFSNSRSEMNVSTLELGDSALYLCASSDRGGTEAFFGQGTRLTVV.